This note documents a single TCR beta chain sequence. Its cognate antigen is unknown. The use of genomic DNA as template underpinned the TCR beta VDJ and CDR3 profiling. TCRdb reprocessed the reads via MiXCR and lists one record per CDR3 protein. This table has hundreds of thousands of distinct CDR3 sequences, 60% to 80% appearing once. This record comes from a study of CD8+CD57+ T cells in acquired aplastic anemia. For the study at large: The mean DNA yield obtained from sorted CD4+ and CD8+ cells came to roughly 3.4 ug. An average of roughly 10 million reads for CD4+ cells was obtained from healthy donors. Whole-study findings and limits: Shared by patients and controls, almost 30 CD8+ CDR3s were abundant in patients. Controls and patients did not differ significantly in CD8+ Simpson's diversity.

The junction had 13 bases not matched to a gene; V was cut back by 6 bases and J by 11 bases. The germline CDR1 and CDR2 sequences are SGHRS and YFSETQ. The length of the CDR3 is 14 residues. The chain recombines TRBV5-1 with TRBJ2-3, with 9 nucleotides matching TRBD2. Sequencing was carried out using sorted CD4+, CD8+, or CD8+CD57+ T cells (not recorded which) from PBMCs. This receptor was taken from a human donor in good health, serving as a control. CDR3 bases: TGCGCCAGCACCGTAGCGGGGGTAGACAATGAGCAGTATTTT. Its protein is CASTVAGVDNEQYF.